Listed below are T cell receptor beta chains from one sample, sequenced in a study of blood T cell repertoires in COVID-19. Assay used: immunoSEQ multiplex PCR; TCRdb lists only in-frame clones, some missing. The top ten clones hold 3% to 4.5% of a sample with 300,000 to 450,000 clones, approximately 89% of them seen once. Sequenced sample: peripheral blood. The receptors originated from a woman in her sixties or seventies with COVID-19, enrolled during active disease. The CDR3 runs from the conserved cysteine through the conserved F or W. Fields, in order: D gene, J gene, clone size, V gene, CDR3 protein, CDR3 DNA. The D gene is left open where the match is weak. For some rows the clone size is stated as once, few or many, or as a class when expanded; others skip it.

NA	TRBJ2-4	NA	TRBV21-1	CASSKVSWSLAGGWDIQYF	TGTGCCAGCAGCAAAGTTTCGTGGTCCCTAGCGGGGGGGTGGGACATTCAGTACTTC
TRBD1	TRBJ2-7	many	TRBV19	CASSIGTAYEQYF	TGTGCCAGTAGTATCGGGACAGCCTACGAGCAGTACTTC
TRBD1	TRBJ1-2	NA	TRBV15	CATSMDRARYGYTF	TGTGCCACCAGCATGGACAGGGCGAGGTACGGCTACACCTTC
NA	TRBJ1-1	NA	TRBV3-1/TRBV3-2	CASSPFAIGDTEAFF	TGTGCCAGCAGCCCATTTGCGATAGGGGACACTGAAGCTTTCTTT
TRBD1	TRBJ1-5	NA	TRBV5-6	CASSSAGQGDYQPQHF	TGTGCCAGCAGCTCTGCGGGACAGGGTGATTATCAGCCCCAGCATTTT
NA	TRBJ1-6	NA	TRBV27	CASSRQAGTLNSPLHF	TGTGCCAGCAGTAGACAGGCCGGGACACTAAATTCACCCCTCCACTTT
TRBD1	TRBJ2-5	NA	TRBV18	CASSRRRDRQETQYF	TGTGCCAGCTCCCGCCGTCGGGACAGACAAGAGACCCAGTACTTC
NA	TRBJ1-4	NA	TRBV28	CASGGGPNEKLFF	TGTGCCAGCGGAGGAGGACCCAATGAAAAACTGTTTTTT
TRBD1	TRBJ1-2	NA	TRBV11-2	CASSPKVGTGVAANYGYTF	TGTGCCAGCAGCCCCAAAGTCGGGACAGGGGTAGCCGCTAACTATGGCTACACCTTC
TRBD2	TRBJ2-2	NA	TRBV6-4	CASSFSGGSTGELFF	TGTGCCAGCAGTTTTAGCGGGGGAAGCACCGGGGAGCTGTTTTTT